Listed here are 25 T cell receptor beta chains from one sample, sequenced in a study of T-cell reconstitution after alpha-beta-depleted transplantation in children. A TCRbeta library incorporating unique molecular identifiers was prepared. One entry per CDR3 protein, called by TCRdb with MiXCR from the PCR reads. This table has under 850,000 distinct CDR3 sequences, 13% appearing once. The sample consisted of PBMCs, taken before TCRalphabeta/CD19-depleted stem cell transplant. Every receptor here comes from a girl aged 2 to 9 with congenital amegakaryocytic thrombocytopenia, due to receive a stem cell transplant.

In this sample, this clonotype turned up many times. The rearrangement links TRBV5-1 to TRBJ1-1, with a tentative D call TRBD1 (5 bases). The length of the CDR3 is 14 residues. Trimming left V 1 base short and J 3 bases short, with 10 bases between. In germline, CDR1 is SGHRS, CDR2 YFSETQ. The CDR3 region is CASSLRGGDTEAFF. The CDR3 DNA reads as TGCGCCAGCAGCTTGCGGGGAGGGGACACTGAAGCTTTCTTT.

This clonotype was observed many times. The chain uses TRBV20-1 and TRBJ1-3, with no clear D. This CDR3 contains 14 residues. Trimming cost V 0 bases and J 0 bases, with 6 bases left between them. Per germline, CDR1 DFQATT and CDR2 SNEGSKA (reference sequence). CDR3 in DNA: TGCAGTGCTAGAGATCCCGACTCTGGAAACACCATATATTTT. This sequence encodes CSARDPDSGNTIYF.

The chain combines TRBV7-9 with TRBJ2-5; D perhaps matches TRBD2 (5 bases). The CDR3 is made up of 14 amino acids. Germline loops: CDR1 SEHNR, CDR2 FQNEAQ (reference sequence). The germline V and J ends were trimmed by 5 bases and 1 base, with 11 bases remaining between them. For the CDR3, the DNA is TGTGCCAGCAGCCCCCGACTACTCCAAGAGACCCAGTACTTC. It codes for CASSPRLLQETQYF.

The table lists this clonotype with many counts. The chain joins TRBV5-1 to TRBJ2-2; maybe TRBD2 (5 bases). Germline CDR1 and CDR2: SGHRS and YFSETQ. Trimming took off 2 bases at V and 6 bases at J, with 8 bases between the two ends. The CDR3 is made up of 13 amino acids. CDR3 coding DNA: TGCGCCAGCAGCTTCCTAGCCCCCGGGGAGCTGTTTTTT. Amino acid sequence: CASSFLAPGELFF. Together with reference TRBV5-1 and TRBJ2-2, the CDR3 gives the full variable domain: KAGVTQTPRYLIKTRGQQVTLSCSPISGHRSVSWYQQTPGQGLQFLFEYFSETQRNKGNFPGRFSGRQFSNSRSEMNVSTLELGDSALYLCASSFLAPGELFFGEGSRLTVL.

This clonotype has ten or more counts. The V call is TRBV5-1, the J call TRBJ2-1; D is possibly TRBD2 (6 bases). V dropped 4 bases and J dropped 7 bases, with 18 bases sitting between them. In germline, CDR1 is SGHRS, CDR2 YFSETQ. There are 15 residues in the CDR3. The CDR3 loop reads CASSPRATGANEQFF. CDR3 coding DNA: TGCGCCAGCAGCCCTCGTGCGACGGGAGCGAATGAGCAGTTCTTC.

The table lists this clonotype with many counts. V usage is TRBV5-6 and J usage is TRBJ1-4; D ambiguous. The CDR3 extends over 14 amino acids. Germline V gene data show CDR1 as SGHDT and CDR2 as YYEEEE. V was shortened by 4 bases and J by 5 bases, with 12 bases between the two germline ends. The chain's CDR3 is CASSPTGLNEKLFF. The CDR3 DNA is TGTGCCAGCAGCCCGACGGGGTTAAATGAAAAACTGTTTTTT.

This clonotype was detected only a few times. The V gene is TRBV20-1, the J gene TRBJ2-3; D might be TRBD1 (5 bases). Trimming cost V 2 bases and J 7 bases, with 13 bases left between them. The CDR3 has 13 amino acids. CDR1 is DFQATT, CDR2 SNEGSKA, per germline (reference sequence). CDR3: CSARQFRANTQYF. The CDR3 coding sequence is TGCAGTGCTAGACAATTCAGGGCGAATACGCAGTATTTT.

This clonotype came up a few times. The rearrangement links TRBV12-3 or TRBV12-4 to TRBJ2-3; 7 bases match TRBD1. V lost 4 bases to trimming and J lost 1 base; unmatched junction nucleotides: 11. The CDR3 loop spans 17 amino acids. The CDR3 loop is CASSYPDRDGGTDTQYF. The CDR3 region has the DNA TGTGCCAGCAGTTATCCCGACAGGGATGGGGGCACAGATACGCAGTATTTT.

The V gene is TRBV6-1, the J gene TRBJ2-2; 7 nucleotides align to TRBD1. This CDR3 contains 14 residues. Trimming took 10 bases from V and 3 from J; bases not matched to a gene: 8. Germline CDR1 reads MNHNS; CDR2 reads SASEGT. CDR3 loop: CATPSQGDTGELFF. Here the CDR3 DNA reads TGTGCCACCCCGAGTCAGGGGGACACCGGGGAGCTGTTTTTT.

The chain carries TRBV12-3 or TRBV12-4 and TRBJ2-1; 7 bases align to TRBD1. After removal of 8 bases from V and 1 base from J, the junction contained 5 bases not matched to a gene. This CDR3 has 14 amino acids. The CDR3 DNA sequence: TGTGCCAGCGCCTCGGGACAGTCCTACAATGAGCAGTTCTTC. Amino acids: CASASGQSYNEQFF.

V gene TRBV20-1 combines with J gene TRBJ1-2; TRBD1 matches 7 bases. Germline V gene data show CDR1 as DFQATT and CDR2 as SNEGSKA (reference sequence). The CDR3 is made up of 13 amino acids. V lost 0 bases and J lost 6; bases outside the gene matches: 4. CDR3 protein: CSAREGGTDGYTF. In DNA form, the CDR3 reads TGCAGTGCTAGAGAGGGGGGGACAGATGGCTACACCTTC.

This chain joins TRBV12-3 or TRBV12-4 and TRBJ2-1; D call uncertain. V was trimmed by 1 base and J by 10 bases, leaving 11 bases between them. This CDR3 has 13 amino acids. CDR3 nucleotides: TGTGCCAGCAGTTTAGTAGGTTTCGGGGAGCAGTTCTTC. Translated: CASSLVGFGEQFF.

This clonotype was seen repeatedly, ten times or more. The chain has TRBV19 and TRBJ2-1; no definite D call. Germline CDR1 reads LNHDA; CDR2 reads SQIVND (reference sequence). This CDR3 contains 14 residues. V was trimmed by 5 bases and J by 0 bases, leaving 8 bases between them. The CDR3 spells CASSAQSSYNEQFF. CDR3 nucleotide sequence: TGTGCCAGTAGTGCACAGAGCTCCTACAATGAGCAGTTCTTC.

This clonotype was counted ten times or more. The chain joins TRBV15 to TRBJ2-7, with D possibly being TRBD1 or TRBD2 (5 bases each). V was clipped by 8 bases and J by 3 bases, with 20 bases between them. The germline V gene encodes CDR1 LNHNV and CDR2 YYDKDF (reference sequence). This CDR3 has 15 amino acids. CDR3 sequence reads: CATSHGAVSGYEQYF. Here the CDR3 DNA reads TGTGCCACCTCACACGGGGCAGTATCAGGCTACGAGCAGTACTTC.

This clonotype was seen many times. The chain recombines TRBV20-1 with TRBJ2-7; 8 nucleotides match TRBD1. The V gene end was trimmed by 3 bases and the J gene end by 2 bases; junction bases not matched to a gene: 9. CDR3 length: 15 amino acids. Germline-derived CDR1 and CDR2 are DFQATT and SNEGSKA (reference sequence). Written as DNA, the CDR3 is TGCAGTGCTAGGAGAGGAGACAGGGGTCCCTACGAGCAGTACTTC. Translating gives CSARRGDRGPYEQYF.

The table lists this clonotype with a few counts. The V call is TRBV10-3, the J call TRBJ2-1; the match to TRBD2 covers 16 bases. Trimming cost V 8 bases and J 10 bases; bases outside gene matches: 5. Per germline, CDR1 ENHRY and CDR2 SYGVKD. CDR3 size: 14 residues. CDR3 residues: CAISGTSGREEQFF. The CDR3 bases are TGTGCCATCTCTGGGACTAGCGGGAGGGAAGAGCAGTTCTTC.

This clonotype appeared a few times. This chain joins TRBV20-1 and TRBJ1-5, with no clear D. CDR3 size: 14 residues. V was cut by 3 bases and J by 0 bases, with 9 bases left in between. Germline assignment: CDR1 DFQATT and CDR2 SNEGSKA (reference sequence). CDR3 DNA: TGCAGTGCTAGGCAGGCTTATAGCAATCAGCCCCAGCATTTT. It specifies CSARQAYSNQPQHF.

This clonotype was observed many times. V and J are TRBV5-1 and TRBJ2-7; 9 nucleotides agree with TRBD2. J lost 6 bases, V lost 0 bases, and 7 bases had no gene match. The CDR3 totals 15 residues. Germline values: CDR1 SGHRS, CDR2 YFSETQ. The CDR3 loop is CASSLVVAGALEQYF. CDR3 sequence (DNA): TGCGCCAGCAGCTTGGTTGTAGCGGGAGCACTCGAGCAGTACTTC.

Concerning this clonotype: This may be a read error: a much more frequent sequence differs by one nucleotide. The chain has TRBV10-3 and TRBJ2-7, with 7 bases that match TRBD1. Germline loops: CDR1 ENHRY, CDR2 SYGVKD. Germline trimming cut 0 bases from V and 3 bases from J; bases unmatched to any gene: 5. This CDR3 is built from 15 residues. The CDR3: CAISESRRQGYEQYF. The CDR3 coding sequence is TGTGCCATCAGTGAGTCGCGGAGACAGGGCTACGAGCAGTACTTC.

This rearrangement joins TRBV24-1 to TRBJ2-5; possibly TRBD2 for D (7 bases). This CDR3 region has 18 residues. Germline V gene sequence: CDR1 KGHDR, CDR2 SFDVKD. V was shortened by 2 bases and J by 5 bases, with 23 bases between the two germline ends. CDR3 sequence (DNA): TGTGCCACCAGTGATTCAGGATCGGGGAGGGGGGCGACGGAGACCCAGTACTTC. Encoded protein: CATSDSGSGRGATETQYF.

This clonotype has a count of ten or more. The chain has TRBV5-1 and TRBJ2-3; TRBD2 agrees at 16 bases. Unmatched junction bases numbered 6, after V lost 4 bases and J lost 4 bases. CDR3 size: 17 residues. CDR1 is SGHRS and CDR2 is YFSETQ in the germline V gene. In nucleotides, the CDR3 is TGCGCCAGCAGCCTGGGACTAGCGGGAGGGACTGCAGATACGCAGTATTTT. Residues: CASSLGLAGGTADTQYF.

Only a few counts were recorded for this clonotype. The CDR3 DNA reads as TGTGCCAGCTCCCCATCAGGGGCGAACTACAATGAGCAGTTCTTC. Translated, it gives CASSPSGANYNEQFF. The chain has TRBV18 and TRBJ2-1, with D tentatively TRBD1 (6 bases). CDR1 KGHSH and CDR2 LQKENI come from the germline V gene. The CDR3 consists of 15 residues. Trimming took 6 bases from V and 3 from J, leaving 15 bases between them.

This clonotype has a count of ten or more. This chain links TRBV12-3 or TRBV12-4 with TRBJ2-3, with D possibly matching TRBD1 (6 bases). V shed 5 bases and J shed 3 bases, with 15 bases lying between them. This CDR3 has 15 amino acids. DNA for the CDR3: TGTGCCAGCAGTGAAACAGGGCGTGGGACAGATACGCAGTATTTT. Translated, it gives CASSETGRGTDTQYF.

This clonotype was detected ten times or more. Here the CDR3 reads CASSFVGLAGAQQFF. For the CDR3, the DNA is TGCGCCAGCAGCTTTGTAGGACTAGCGGGAGCCCAGCAGTTCTTC. The chain is built from TRBV5-1 and TRBJ2-1; 13 nucleotides match TRBD2. With 2 bases clipped from V and 11 bases from J, the junction kept 7 bases outside the gene matches. Germline lookup yields CDR1 SGHRS and CDR2 YFSETQ. The CDR3 extends over 15 amino acids.

This clonotype occurred a few times. This sequence joins TRBV7-8 and TRBJ2-1; TRBD2 might be the D (6 bases). The CDR3 contains 16 residues. Germline V CDR1 and CDR2: SGHVS, FQNEAQ. Trimming took 5 bases from V and 8 from J, leaving 22 bases between them. The CDR3 loop is CASSNRTSSGEHEQFF. DNA for the CDR3: TGTGCCAGCAGCAACCGAACTAGCTCGGGAGAGCATGAGCAGTTCTTC.